This T cell receptor (beta chain) appears in the sequencing data of a study of identical twins (dated by TCRdb to about 2016). The study in broad terms: TCR alpha and beta repertoires from monozygotic twins, unrelated adults of various ages and cord blood were deep-sequenced to test whether fetal clonotypes persist. Replicate twin experiments were performed at different times using different library preparation protocols to rule out contamination.

CDR1 is given as SGHVS and CDR2 as FQNEAQ, both from the germline V gene. CDR3 length: 16 amino acids, cysteine to phenylalanine. CDR3 DNA only is kept here, 48 bases in frame from base 1. V is pared back by 2 bases and J by 0 bases, with 10 bases lying between the germline termini. This clonotype was seen a handful of times. Its antigen is still unknown. Base qualities are missing; no much larger clone stands one base away. Here is what the overall study found, with its caveats: Zero-insertion analyses could be partly confounded by invariant T cells such as MAIT and iNKT, though diverse VJ usage argued against such confounding for most clonotypes. Fewer insertions were carried by abundant cord blood beta clonotypes, a similar but weaker trend appeared in young adult naive repertoires, and no such trend appeared in memory repertoires. Compared with coincidental sharing between unrelated individuals, out-of-frame TCR alpha sequences shared between twins showed an excess of sequences with low generation probability. In monozygotic twins, out-of-frame TCR alpha sharing was systematically underestimated by recombination models, although the models agreed with sharing between unrelated individuals. Excess twin sharing in beta out-of-frame sequences was weaker because fewer shared sequences lowered the signal-to-noise ratio. Because the same donors could not be followed over many years, the conclusions relied on cross-sectional statistical analysis.

Every donor was a healthy Caucasian. Three pairs of female monozygotic twins, all aged 18 to 29 years, made up the twin cohort. Miltenyi CD45RO+ enrichment and human naive T-cell isolation kits were used to isolate memory (CD45RO+) and naive T cells from PBMC. The library was built by means of 5' RACE. The listed sequencing device is Illumina HiSeq 2000. Template switching introduced a universal primer binding site; the final cDNA contained a unique molecular identifier, enabling accurate counting of TCR cDNA molecules. Specific primers in the conserved constant-segment region were used to synthesize first-strand cDNA for TCR alpha and beta chains. To control for contamination, every cDNA library was double barcoded, receiving both a SMART-Mk sample barcode and Illumina barcodes. TruSeq adapter sequences, together with Illumina sample barcodes, were added in two successive PCR steps. Sequencing of the TCR alpha and beta cDNA libraries was done on the Illumina HiSeq platform using custom primers. The authors processed their data as follows. MiGEC was used to process raw reads and extract unique molecular identifiers, and MiXCR was used to find CDR3 positions. Recombination models were inferred per individual with the repgenHMM and IGoR tools using an EM algorithm. The analysis of shared clonotypes was done with the tcR package in R, with sharing normalized by the product of cloneset sizes. Out-of-frame nonproductive sequences were analyzed to study raw recombination free of thymic and clonal selection effects. The public reads were quality trimmed at Q25 with fastp and then assembled into clones with MiXCR by TCRdb, keeping productive beta chains. Each record represents a unique CDR3 protein, reported with the most common genes and DNA among its rows. It is TCRdb's table, rather than the study itself, that gives the V and J calls and clone size. The sample includes around 18,000 distinct CDR3 sequences, with roughly 63% observed a single time. The leading ten clones occupy 5.9% of the sample.

The sequenced sample consisted of memory (CD45RO+) T cells sorted from blood. This specimen's cell subset or site label, per the study, means: CD45RO+ enriched T cells. This sequence was found in a woman aged 18-29 years in good health. This table probably holds off-target reads from a library built for another chain. This chain joins TRBV7-8 to TRBJ2-2; TRBD2 is possibly the D segment (6 matching bases). The DNA sequence is given as TGTGCCAGCAGCTTACTAGCGCCCGCGAACACCGGGGAGCTGTTTTTT. This translates into CASSLLAPANTGELFF.